This TCR beta chain was obtained from a study of cytomegalovirus exposure and HLA in healthy donors. Both 60 Vbeta primers and 13 Jbeta primers went into the PCR. Measured with immunoSEQ multiplex PCR; TCRdb has only the in-frame clones, and not every one. The table shows around 200,000 clones, with 82% occurring only once. Trimming shortened V by 0 bases and J by 0 bases, and 11 bases separated the two germline ends. Germline CDR1 reads MGHRA; CDR2 reads YSYEKL. The CDR3 length is 16 residues. The sequence was collected from a middle-aged man in good health and CMV-seropositive. The V gene is TRBV4-1, the J gene TRBJ1-1, with a tentative D call TRBD1 (6 bases). Sequences were obtained from PBMCs. The CDR3: CASSQDGRGVNTEAFF. CDR3 DNA sequence: TGCGCCAGCAGCCAAGATGGCAGGGGAGTGAACACTGAAGCTTTCTTT.